Listed below are T cell receptor beta chains from one sample, sequenced in a study of blood T cells in healthy people across ages. TCRdb re-called the 5' RACE reads through MiXCR, storing one row per CDR3 protein. The sample has over 1,300,000 distinct CDR3 sequences; around 59% are singletons. Sequencing was carried out using blood. The receptors shown here come from a man between 18 and 35 years old in good health. The CDR3 runs from the conserved cysteine through the conserved F or W. The D gene is left open where the match is weak. Clone size is shown for a subset of rows, as once, few, many or a class of expanded clone.

D: .; size: .; V: TRBV12-3/TRBV12-4; J: TRBJ2-1; CDR3: CASSGGRGYEQFF; DNA: TGTGCCAGCAGTGGGGGCAGGGGATATGAGCAGTTCTTC
D: .; size: many; V: TRBV27; J: TRBJ2-1; CDR3: CASSFGNNEQFF; DNA: TGTGCCAGCAGTTTTGGGAACAATGAGCAGTTCTTC
D: .; size: .; V: TRBV7-2; J: TRBJ1-1; CDR3: CASTATGLAFF; DNA: TGTGCCAGCACCGCTACAGGGTTAGCTTTCTTT
D: TRBD2; size: many; V: TRBV20-1; J: TRBJ2-7; CDR3: CSARGTSDYEQYF; DNA: TGCAGTGCTAGAGGGACTAGTGACTACGAGCAGTACTTC
D: .; size: few; V: TRBV6-2/TRBV6-3; J: TRBJ2-5; CDR3: CASSFPGQYQETQYF; DNA: TGTGCCAGCAGTTTCCCCGGACAGTACCAAGAGACCCAGTACTTC
D: .; size: once; V: TRBV7-8; J: TRBJ2-4; CDR3: CASSPRRGSAKNIQYF; DNA: TGTGCCAGCAGCCCTAGGCGCGGGTCAGCCAAAAACATTCAGTACTTC
D: TRBD2; size: .; V: TRBV4-1; J: TRBJ2-7; CDR3: CASSQGRGEAYEQYF; DNA: TGCGCCAGCAGCCAAGGGCGGGGGGAGGCCTACGAGCAGTACTTC
D: .; size: .; V: TRBV6-1; J: TRBJ1-2; CDR3: CASSAREPTRGGYTF; DNA: TGTGCCAGCAGTGCCCGGGAGCCCACGCGGGGTGGCTACACCTTC
D: .; size: .; V: TRBV29-1; J: TRBJ2-1; CDR3: CSVDHNEQFF; DNA: TGCAGCGTTGACCACAATGAGCAGTTCTTC
D: .; size: .; V: TRBV9; J: TRBJ2-5; CDR3: CASSAYSEETQYF; DNA: TGTGCCAGCAGCGCCTACTCGGAAGAGACCCAGTACTTC
D: TRBD2; size: .; V: TRBV27; J: TRBJ2-1; CDR3: CASTESGGNYNEQFF; DNA: TGTGCCAGCACCGAGAGCGGGGGAAACTACAATGAGCAGTTCTTC
D: .; size: .; V: TRBV12-5; J: TRBJ2-1; CDR3: CASGLVDGNEQFF; DNA: TGTGCTAGTGGTTTGGTTGACGGTAATGAGCAGTTCTTC
D: .; size: .; V: TRBV4-1; J: TRBJ2-5; CDR3: CASSLHLTRGGPGETQYF; DNA: TGCGCCAGCAGCCTCCACCTTACTAGGGGGGGGCCGGGAGAGACCCAGTACTTC
D: .; size: few; V: TRBV9; J: TRBJ2-5; CDR3: CASSVVGAFGEETQYF; DNA: TGTGCCAGCAGCGTAGTCGGAGCTTTTGGGGAAGAGACCCAGTACTTC
D: .; size: few; V: TRBV12-3/TRBV12-4; J: TRBJ1-2; CDR3: CASSPTPGYGYTF; DNA: TGTGCCAGCAGTCCAACTCCAGGTTATGGCTACACCTTC
D: .; size: .; V: TRBV12-3/TRBV12-4; J: TRBJ2-7; CDR3: CASSLADLSYEQYF; DNA: TGTGCCAGCAGTTTGGCGGACCTCTCCTACGAGCAGTACTTC
D: .; size: .; V: TRBV6-2/TRBV6-3; J: TRBJ2-3; CDR3: CASRRSADTQYF; DNA: TGTGCCAGCAGAAGATCCGCAGATACGCAGTATTTT
D: TRBD1; size: many; V: TRBV7-2; J: TRBJ1-5; CDR3: CASSGQAGNQPQHF; DNA: TGTGCCAGCAGTGGACAGGCTGGCAATCAGCCCCAGCATTTT
D: TRBD2; size: .; V: TRBV11-3; J: TRBJ2-3; CDR3: CASSNPSGGRSADTQYF; DNA: TGTGCCAGCAGCAACCCGTCGGGCGGGAGAAGCGCAGATACGCAGTATTTT
D: TRBD2; size: few; V: TRBV4-1; J: TRBJ2-1; CDR3: CASSQVGTGGQDNEQFF; DNA: TGCGCCAGCAGCCAAGTCGGGACGGGAGGCCAAGACAATGAGCAGTTCTTC
D: .; size: .; V: TRBV2; J: TRBJ2-7; CDR3: CASSEAGKLRGTYEQYF; DNA: TGTGCCAGCAGTGAAGCTGGGAAACTAAGGGGAACATACGAGCAGTACTTC
D: TRBD1; size: .; V: TRBV25-1; J: TRBJ1-2; CDR3: CASSASSGTAFYGYTF; DNA: TGTGCCAGCAGTGCAAGTTCCGGGACAGCCTTCTATGGCTACACCTTC
D: .; size: .; V: TRBV27; J: TRBJ2-2; CDR3: CASHPPGPNTGELFF; DNA: TGTGCCAGCCATCCCCCAGGGCCGAACACCGGGGAGCTGTTTTTT
D: .; size: .; V: TRBV2; J: TRBJ1-4; CDR3: CASSEMGQNEKLFF; DNA: TGTGCCAGCAGTGAAATGGGGCAGAATGAAAAACTGTTTTTT
D: .; size: .; V: TRBV6-5; J: TRBJ1-2; CDR3: CASSYLTDRLYGYTF; DNA: TGTGCCAGCAGTTACCTCACAGACAGGCTCTATGGCTACACCTTC
D: .; size: few; V: TRBV27; J: TRBJ2-3; CDR3: CASSLWAGDTQYF; DNA: TGTGCCAGCAGTTTATGGGCCGGAGATACGCAGTATTTT
D: TRBD1; size: .; V: TRBV5-1; J: TRBJ2-1; CDR3: CASSLSTGDGGNEQFF; DNA: TGCGCCAGCAGCTTGTCGACAGGGGATGGAGGCAATGAGCAGTTCTTC
D: .; size: few; V: TRBV2; J: TRBJ2-2; CDR3: CASKRRNTGELFF; DNA: TGTGCCAGCAAGAGGAGGAACACCGGGGAGCTGTTTTTT
D: .; size: .; V: TRBV4-1; J: TRBJ1-5; CDR3: CASSQDIRGYNQPQHF; DNA: TGCGCCAGCAGCCAAGACATCAGGGGTTACAATCAGCCCCAGCATTTT
D: .; size: few; V: TRBV4-1; J: TRBJ2-7; CDR3: CASSHDPDKSSYEQYF; DNA: TGCGCCAGCAGCCATGATCCCGACAAGAGCTCCTACGAGCAGTACTTC
D: .; size: .; V: TRBV29-1; J: TRBJ2-1; CDR3: CSVHHWEYGNEQFF; DNA: TGCAGCGTACACCACTGGGAATACGGAAATGAGCAGTTCTTC
D: .; size: once; V: TRBV5-1; J: TRBJ2-1; CDR3: CASSLEATWDNEQFF; DNA: TGCGCCAGCAGCTTGGAAGCCACCTGGGACAATGAGCAGTTCTTC
D: TRBD2; size: .; V: TRBV29-1; J: TRBJ2-4; CDR3: CSVQGLAGDDEQYF; DNA: TGCAGCGTACAGGGACTAGCGGGAGATGATGAGCAGTACTTC
D: .; size: .; V: TRBV6-5; J: TRBJ2-7; CDR3: CATQDFSYEQYF; DNA: TGTGCCACCCAGGACTTCTCCTACGAGCAGTACTTC
D: .; size: once; V: TRBV10-3; J: TRBJ1-2; CDR3: CAISESSPYTNYGYTF; DNA: TGTGCCATCAGTGAGTCGTCCCCCTACACGAACTATGGCTACACCTTC
D: .; size: few; V: TRBV12-3/TRBV12-4; J: TRBJ2-1; CDR3: CASSQIGNDNEQFF; DNA: TGTGCCAGCAGTCAAATAGGTAACGACAATGAGCAGTTCTTC
D: TRBD2; size: many; V: TRBV4-1; J: TRBJ2-1; CDR3: CASSQGTSGIDEQFF; DNA: TGCGCCAGCAGCCAAGGGACTAGCGGGATCGATGAGCAGTTCTTC
D: .; size: few; V: TRBV7-2; J: TRBJ2-7; CDR3: CASSPPDYEQYF; DNA: TGTGCCAGCAGCCCGCCGGATTACGAGCAGTACTTC
D: .; size: .; V: TRBV5-6; J: TRBJ2-3; CDR3: CASSLGPQEPQNTDTQYF; DNA: TGTGCCAGCAGCTTGGGGCCCCAGGAACCCCAGAACACAGATACGCAGTATTTT
D: .; size: .; V: TRBV5-1; J: TRBJ2-1; CDR3: CASSLGYGATYNEQFF; DNA: TGCGCCAGCAGCTTGGGATACGGAGCTACCTACAATGAGCAGTTCTTC
D: .; size: few; V: TRBV27; J: TRBJ1-2; CDR3: CASSLTNRRLGGGYTF; DNA: TGTGCCAGCAGCCTAACCAACCGCAGGCTTGGTGGCGGCTACACCTTC
D: .; size: .; V: TRBV12-3/TRBV12-4; J: TRBJ1-1; CDR3: CASSSSQGTEAFF; DNA: TGTGCCAGCAGTTCCTCACAGGGTACTGAAGCTTTCTTT
D: .; size: .; V: TRBV7-2; J: TRBJ2-3; CDR3: CASSLRVGADTRYF; DNA: TGTGCCAGCAGCTTAAGGGTTGGGGCAGATACGCGGTATTTT
D: .; size: few; V: TRBV27; J: TRBJ2-1; CDR3: CASSFLREQAVDNEQFF; DNA: TGTGCCAGCAGTTTCCTCCGGGAGCAAGCGGTGGACAATGAGCAGTTCTTC
D: .; size: .; V: TRBV2; J: TRBJ2-5; CDR3: CASKLHVETQYF; DNA: TGTGCCAGCAAGTTACATGTGGAGACCCAGTACTTC
D: TRBD1; size: .; V: TRBV4-1; J: TRBJ1-2; CDR3: CASSQKTGASYGYTF; DNA: TGCGCCAGCAGCCAAAAGACAGGGGCGAGCTATGGCTACACCTTC
D: .; size: .; V: TRBV7-9; J: TRBJ1-4; CDR3: CASSPEEALPGKLFF; DNA: TGTGCCAGCAGCCCCGAAGAGGCGCTCCCTGGAAAACTGTTTTTT
D: TRBD2; size: .; V: TRBV20-1; J: TRBJ2-1; CDR3: CSARDRAGTYNEQFF; DNA: TGCAGTGCTAGAGACCGAGCGGGAACCTACAATGAGCAGTTCTTC
D: TRBD1; size: .; V: TRBV3-1; J: TRBJ2-1; CDR3: CASSPKGQGRQFF; DNA: TGTGCCAGCAGCCCTAAGGGACAGGGAAGGCAGTTCTTC